This TCR beta chain was documented in a study of graft-versus-host responses after intestinal transplantation (dated by TCRdb to 2020 to 2023). Some background on the complete study: Multivisceral, liver-intestinal, or isolated intestinal transplants were received by the recipients. Every recipient was given anti-thymocyte globulin induction, then maintenance tacrolimus and steroids for about three years. Graft-versus-host and host-versus-graft alloreactive T cell clones were tracked in the graft, circulation and bone marrow after intestinal transplantation using bulk TCR-beta CDR3 sequencing. To identify alloreactive clones, pre-transplant mixed lymphocyte reaction products were sequenced and compared with unstimulated pre-transplant donor and recipient T cells. The cohort enrolled 20 to 30 intestinal transplant recipients, one of whom was a retransplant, and a few patients without pretransplant specimens were excluded. A peak of at least 4% donor T cells among recipient peripheral blood mononuclear cells was the definition used for donor T cell macrochimerism. Rather than being sequenced by the commercial service, samples from a few later patients were sequenced in-house on an Illumina MiSeq and processed with MiXCR.

Taken with the paper, the label for time point translates to: cells obtained before transplantation from donor or recipient. In the mixed lymphocyte reactions, some 200,000 CFSE-labeled pre-transplant responders were plated with some 200,000 irradiated violet-dye-labeled stimulators and cultured for six to seven days. Proliferating CD3+CD4+CFSE-low and CD3+CD8+CFSE-low responder cells were FACS-sorted on a BD Influx sorter after the mixed lymphocyte reaction. On the study overall, not on this receptor specifically: Early after transplant, peak levels of circulating GvH clones were found to be associated with declines in HvG clones. The conclusions were limited by the relatively low number and heterogeneity of the intestinal transplant patients. In patients with donor T cell macrochimerism, the allografts had high GvH to HvG T cell clonal ratios. GvH clones were detected in recipient bone marrow, and some of these GvH clones were observed earlier in ileal mucosa or blood, consistent with an intestinal mucosal origin.

Libraries were made using the immunoSEQ multiplex PCR assay. For most patients, genomic DNA was isolated using the Qiagen DNeasy Blood and Tissue Kit and was shipped frozen to Adaptive Biotechnologies for TCR sequencing. Adaptive Biotechnologies carried out high-throughput TCR-beta CDR3 sequencing of genomic DNA for most patients. Under the source paper's analysis protocol: TCR sequencing data for around 20 patients were retrieved from Adaptive's ImmunoSEQ software; a few other patients were processed with MiXCR and VDJtools. To correct CD4 versus CD8 sorting errors, any sequence found in both subsets at a frequency ratio below 5:1 was removed. Because the origin of CDR3 nucleotide sequences shared between donor and recipient could not be assigned, those sequences were removed. To be classed as alloreactive, a clone needed at least 2-fold expansion over unstimulated cells and a minimum CFSE-low frequency of 0.002% (template counts) or 0.001% (read counts). A clone was considered mappable if detected in the sequenced pre-transplant spleen, lymph node, or MLR CFSE-low populations of the donor or recipient. The cumulative frequency of alloreactive clones was calculated as a percentage of all sequences, weighted by copy number. In its TCRdb copy, this immuneACCESS table keeps in-frame sequences only and misses some clones. Where compared with another copy, unresolved V genes explain less than half of these, and the others have no known cause. The V and J calls and clone size are taken from that table; D and trimming were inferred from the DNA. The table for this sample lists 1,500 to 2,000 clones; roughly 37% of them were counted only once. Jointly, the top ten make up 9% of the sample.

The CDR3 numbers 13 residues from cysteine through phenylalanine. The sequence is cut down to CDR3 DNA, 39 bases in frame from base 1. V and J lose 4 bases and 7 bases, and a span of 14 bases separates them. The germline V gene (reference sequence) sets CDR1 to SGHKS and CDR2 to YYEKEE. This clone was detected a few times. Base qualities are not recorded, but no much larger clone differs from it by a single base. This specimen was alloreactive CD8+ T cells from a mixed lymphocyte reaction culture, taken before transplantation. This specimen's cell subset or site label, interpreted: CFSE-low proliferating T cells sorted from roughly 6-day pre-transplant mixed lymphocyte reaction (GvH or HvG direction). The V and J segments used are TRBV5-5 and TRBJ1-2; the D gene lacks a confident call. This receptor was taken from a human patient who was an organ donor for intestinal transplantation. The CDR3 protein is CASSQENGSGYTF. The bases read TGTGCCAGCAGCCAAGAGAATGGGTCTGGCTACACCTTC.